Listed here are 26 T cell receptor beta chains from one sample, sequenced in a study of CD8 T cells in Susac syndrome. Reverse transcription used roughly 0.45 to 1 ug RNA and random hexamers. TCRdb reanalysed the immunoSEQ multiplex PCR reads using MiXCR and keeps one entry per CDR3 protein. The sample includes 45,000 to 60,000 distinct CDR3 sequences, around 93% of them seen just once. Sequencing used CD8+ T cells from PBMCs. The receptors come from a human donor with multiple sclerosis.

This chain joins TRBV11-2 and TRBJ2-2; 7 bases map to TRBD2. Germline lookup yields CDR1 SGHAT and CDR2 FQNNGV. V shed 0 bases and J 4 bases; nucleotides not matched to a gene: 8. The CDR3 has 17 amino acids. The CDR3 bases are TGTGCCAGCAGCTTAGACGGGTTCGGGGGGATCACCGGGGAGCTGTTTTTT. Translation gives CASSLDGFGGITGELFF.

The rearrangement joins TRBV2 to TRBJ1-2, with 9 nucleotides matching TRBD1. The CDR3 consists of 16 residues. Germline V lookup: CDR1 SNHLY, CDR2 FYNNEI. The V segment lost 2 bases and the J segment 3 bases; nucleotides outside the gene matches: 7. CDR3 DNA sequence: TGTGCCAGCAGTGAATCCGGACAGGGGACGTACTATGGCTACACCTTC. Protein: CASSESGQGTYYGYTF.

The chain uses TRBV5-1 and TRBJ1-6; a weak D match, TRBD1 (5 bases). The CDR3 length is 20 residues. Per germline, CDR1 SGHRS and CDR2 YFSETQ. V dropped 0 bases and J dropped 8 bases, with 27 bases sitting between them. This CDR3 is CASSLVPGWSLPILYSPLHF. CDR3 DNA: TGCGCCAGCAGCTTGGTTCCAGGGTGGAGCTTACCCATTCTATATTCACCCCTCCACTTT.

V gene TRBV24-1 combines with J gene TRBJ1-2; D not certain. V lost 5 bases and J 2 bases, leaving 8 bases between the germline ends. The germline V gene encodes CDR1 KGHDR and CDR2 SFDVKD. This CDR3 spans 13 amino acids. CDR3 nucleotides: TGTGCCACCAGTGGGGATCTCAACTATGGCTACACCTTC. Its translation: CATSGDLNYGYTF.

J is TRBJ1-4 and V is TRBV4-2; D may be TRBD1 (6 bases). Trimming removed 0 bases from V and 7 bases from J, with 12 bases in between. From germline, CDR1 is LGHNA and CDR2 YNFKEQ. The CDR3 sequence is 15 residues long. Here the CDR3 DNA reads TGTGCCAGCAGCCAAGACAGGGGCCTGAGTGAAAAACTGTTTTTT. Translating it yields CASSQDRGLSEKLFF.

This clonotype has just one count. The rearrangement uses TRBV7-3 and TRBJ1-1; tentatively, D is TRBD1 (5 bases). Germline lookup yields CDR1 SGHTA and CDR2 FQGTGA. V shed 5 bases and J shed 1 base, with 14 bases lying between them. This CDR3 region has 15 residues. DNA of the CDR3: TGTGCCAGCAGCCAAGGAGGGGCGACGAACACTGAAGCTTTCTTT. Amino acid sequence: CASSQGGATNTEAFF.

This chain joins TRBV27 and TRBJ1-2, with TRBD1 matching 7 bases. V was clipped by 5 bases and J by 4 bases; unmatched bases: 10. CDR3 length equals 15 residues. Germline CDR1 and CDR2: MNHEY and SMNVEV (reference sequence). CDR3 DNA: TGTGCCAGCAGTCCAATTATGTCAGGGGGCTATGGCTACACCTTC. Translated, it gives CASSPIMSGGYGYTF.

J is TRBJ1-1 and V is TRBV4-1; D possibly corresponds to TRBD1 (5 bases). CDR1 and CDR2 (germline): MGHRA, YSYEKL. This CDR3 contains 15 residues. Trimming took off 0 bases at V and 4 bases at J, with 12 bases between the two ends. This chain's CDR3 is CASSQDPQGFTEAFF. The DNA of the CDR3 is TGCGCCAGCAGCCAAGACCCTCAGGGTTTCACTGAAGCTTTCTTT.

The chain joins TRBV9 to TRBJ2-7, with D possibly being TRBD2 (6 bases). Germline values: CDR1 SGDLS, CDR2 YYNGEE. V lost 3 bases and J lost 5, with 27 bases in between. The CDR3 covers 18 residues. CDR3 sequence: CASSDRPEDGGVQDEQYF. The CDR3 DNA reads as TGTGCCAGCAGCGATCGACCGGAGGATGGCGGGGTTCAAGACGAGCAGTACTTC.

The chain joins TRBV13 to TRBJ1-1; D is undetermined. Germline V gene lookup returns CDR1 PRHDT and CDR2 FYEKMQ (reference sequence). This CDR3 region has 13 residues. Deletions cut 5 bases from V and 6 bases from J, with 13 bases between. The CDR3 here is CASSPEVGAEAFF. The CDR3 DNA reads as TGTGCCAGCAGCCCCGAGGTGGGCGCTGAAGCTTTCTTT.

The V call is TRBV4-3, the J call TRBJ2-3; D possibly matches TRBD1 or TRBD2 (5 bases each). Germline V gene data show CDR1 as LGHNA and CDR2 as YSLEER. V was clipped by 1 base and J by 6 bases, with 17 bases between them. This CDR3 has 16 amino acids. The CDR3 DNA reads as TGCGCCAGCAGCCAAGCCTTTATGGGGGATGGCGATACGCAGTATTTT. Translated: CASSQAFMGDGDTQYF.

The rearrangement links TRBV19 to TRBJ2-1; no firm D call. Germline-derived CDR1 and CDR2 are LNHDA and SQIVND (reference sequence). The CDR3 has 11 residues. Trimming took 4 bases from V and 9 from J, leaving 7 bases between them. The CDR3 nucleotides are TGTGCCAGTAGTAGTTCTGGTGAGCAGTTCTTC. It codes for CASSSSGEQFF. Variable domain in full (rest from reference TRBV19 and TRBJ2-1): DGGITQSPKYLFRKEGQNVTLSCEQNLNHDAMYWYRQDPGQGLRLIYYSQIVNDFQKGDIAEGYSVSREKKESFPLTVTSAQKNPTAFYLCASSSSGEQFFGPGTRLTVL.

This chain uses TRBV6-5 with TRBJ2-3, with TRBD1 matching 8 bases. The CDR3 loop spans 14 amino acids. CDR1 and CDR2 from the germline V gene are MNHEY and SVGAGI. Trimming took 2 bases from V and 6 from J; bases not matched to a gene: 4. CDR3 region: CASSYPTGADTQYF. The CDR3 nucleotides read TGTGCCAGCAGTTACCCGACAGGGGCTGATACGCAGTATTTT.

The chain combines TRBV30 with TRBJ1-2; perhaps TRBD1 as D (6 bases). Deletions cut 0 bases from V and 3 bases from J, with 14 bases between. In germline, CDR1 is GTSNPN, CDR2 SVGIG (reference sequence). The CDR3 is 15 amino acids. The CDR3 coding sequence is TGTGCCTGGAGTGTACCTCGAGAGGGGGACTATGGCTACACCTTC. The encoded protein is CAWSVPREGDYGYTF.

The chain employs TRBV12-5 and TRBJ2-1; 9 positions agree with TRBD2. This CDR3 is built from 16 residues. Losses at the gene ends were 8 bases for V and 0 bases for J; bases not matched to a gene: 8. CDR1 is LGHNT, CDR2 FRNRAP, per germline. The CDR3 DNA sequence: TGTGCTAGTCAGACTAGCGGCTCGAGCTCCTACAATGAGCAGTTCTTC. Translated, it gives CASQTSGSSSYNEQFF.

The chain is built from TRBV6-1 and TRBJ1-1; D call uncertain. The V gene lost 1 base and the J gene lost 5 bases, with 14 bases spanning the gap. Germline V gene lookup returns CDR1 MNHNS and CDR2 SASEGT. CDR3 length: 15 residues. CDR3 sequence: CASSEEEGRGTEAFF. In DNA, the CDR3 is TGTGCCAGCAGTGAAGAGGAGGGCCGGGGAACTGAAGCTTTCTTT.

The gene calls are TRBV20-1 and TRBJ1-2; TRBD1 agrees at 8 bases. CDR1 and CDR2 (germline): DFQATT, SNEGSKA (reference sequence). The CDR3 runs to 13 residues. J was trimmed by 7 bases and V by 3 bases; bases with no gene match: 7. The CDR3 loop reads CSASIPDRAGYTF. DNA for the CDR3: TGCAGTGCTAGTATCCCGGACAGGGCTGGCTACACCTTC.

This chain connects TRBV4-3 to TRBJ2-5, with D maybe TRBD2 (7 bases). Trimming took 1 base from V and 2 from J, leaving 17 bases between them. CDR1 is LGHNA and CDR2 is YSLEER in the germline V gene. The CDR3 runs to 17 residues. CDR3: CASSQGRGAYTQETQYF. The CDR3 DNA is TGCGCCAGCAGCCAAGGTCGGGGGGCCTATACTCAAGAGACCCAGTACTTC.

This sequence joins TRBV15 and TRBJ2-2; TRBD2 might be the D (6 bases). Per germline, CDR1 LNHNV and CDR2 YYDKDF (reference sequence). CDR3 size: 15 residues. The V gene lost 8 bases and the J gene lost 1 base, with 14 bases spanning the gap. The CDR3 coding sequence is TGTGCCACCGCCCGCACTAGCCAGAACACCGGGGAGCTGTTTTTT. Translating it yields CATARTSQNTGELFF.

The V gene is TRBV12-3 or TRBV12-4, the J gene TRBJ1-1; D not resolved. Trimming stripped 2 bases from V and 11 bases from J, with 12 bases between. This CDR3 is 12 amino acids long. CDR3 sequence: CASSLPNLVAFF. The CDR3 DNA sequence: TGTGCCAGCAGTTTACCCAACCTGGTGGCTTTCTTT.

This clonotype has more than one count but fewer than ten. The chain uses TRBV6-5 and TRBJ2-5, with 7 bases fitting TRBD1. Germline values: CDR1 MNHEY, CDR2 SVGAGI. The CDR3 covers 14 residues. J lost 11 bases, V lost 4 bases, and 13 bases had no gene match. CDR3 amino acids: CASSLGTASRGQYF. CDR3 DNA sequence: TGTGCCAGCAGTTTGGGGACAGCGTCCCGAGGACAGTACTTC.

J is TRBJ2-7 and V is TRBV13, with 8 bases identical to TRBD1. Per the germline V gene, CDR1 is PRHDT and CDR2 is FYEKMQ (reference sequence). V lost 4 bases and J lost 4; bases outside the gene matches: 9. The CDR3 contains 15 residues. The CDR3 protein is CASSSRTGSWYEQYF. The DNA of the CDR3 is TGTGCCAGCAGCTCCCGGACAGGGTCTTGGTACGAGCAGTACTTC.

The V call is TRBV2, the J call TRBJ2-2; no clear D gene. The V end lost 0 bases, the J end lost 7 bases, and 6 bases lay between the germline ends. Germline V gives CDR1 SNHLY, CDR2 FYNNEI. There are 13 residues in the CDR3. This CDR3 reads CASSEARVGELFF. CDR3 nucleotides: TGTGCCAGCAGTGAAGCGCGTGTCGGGGAGCTGTTTTTT.

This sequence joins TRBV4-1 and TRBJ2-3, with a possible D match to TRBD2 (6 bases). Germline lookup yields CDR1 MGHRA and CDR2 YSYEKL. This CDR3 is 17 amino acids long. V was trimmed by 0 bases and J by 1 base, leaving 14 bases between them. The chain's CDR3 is CASSQDSWGDGTDTQYF. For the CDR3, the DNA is TGCGCCAGCAGCCAAGATAGCTGGGGGGACGGCACAGATACGCAGTATTTT.

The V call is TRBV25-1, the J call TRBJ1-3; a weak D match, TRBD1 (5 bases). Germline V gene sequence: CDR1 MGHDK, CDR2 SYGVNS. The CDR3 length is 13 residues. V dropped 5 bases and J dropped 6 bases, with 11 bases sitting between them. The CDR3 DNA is TGTGCCAGCAGTCAAGGGGCTGAAAACACCATATATTTT. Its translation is CASSQGAENTIYF.

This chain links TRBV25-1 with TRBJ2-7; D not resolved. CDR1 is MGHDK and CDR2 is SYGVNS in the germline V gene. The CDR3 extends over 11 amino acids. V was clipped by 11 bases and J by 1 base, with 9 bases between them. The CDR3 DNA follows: TGTGCCGTGGGAATTTCCTACGAGCAGTACTTC. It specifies CAVGISYEQYF.